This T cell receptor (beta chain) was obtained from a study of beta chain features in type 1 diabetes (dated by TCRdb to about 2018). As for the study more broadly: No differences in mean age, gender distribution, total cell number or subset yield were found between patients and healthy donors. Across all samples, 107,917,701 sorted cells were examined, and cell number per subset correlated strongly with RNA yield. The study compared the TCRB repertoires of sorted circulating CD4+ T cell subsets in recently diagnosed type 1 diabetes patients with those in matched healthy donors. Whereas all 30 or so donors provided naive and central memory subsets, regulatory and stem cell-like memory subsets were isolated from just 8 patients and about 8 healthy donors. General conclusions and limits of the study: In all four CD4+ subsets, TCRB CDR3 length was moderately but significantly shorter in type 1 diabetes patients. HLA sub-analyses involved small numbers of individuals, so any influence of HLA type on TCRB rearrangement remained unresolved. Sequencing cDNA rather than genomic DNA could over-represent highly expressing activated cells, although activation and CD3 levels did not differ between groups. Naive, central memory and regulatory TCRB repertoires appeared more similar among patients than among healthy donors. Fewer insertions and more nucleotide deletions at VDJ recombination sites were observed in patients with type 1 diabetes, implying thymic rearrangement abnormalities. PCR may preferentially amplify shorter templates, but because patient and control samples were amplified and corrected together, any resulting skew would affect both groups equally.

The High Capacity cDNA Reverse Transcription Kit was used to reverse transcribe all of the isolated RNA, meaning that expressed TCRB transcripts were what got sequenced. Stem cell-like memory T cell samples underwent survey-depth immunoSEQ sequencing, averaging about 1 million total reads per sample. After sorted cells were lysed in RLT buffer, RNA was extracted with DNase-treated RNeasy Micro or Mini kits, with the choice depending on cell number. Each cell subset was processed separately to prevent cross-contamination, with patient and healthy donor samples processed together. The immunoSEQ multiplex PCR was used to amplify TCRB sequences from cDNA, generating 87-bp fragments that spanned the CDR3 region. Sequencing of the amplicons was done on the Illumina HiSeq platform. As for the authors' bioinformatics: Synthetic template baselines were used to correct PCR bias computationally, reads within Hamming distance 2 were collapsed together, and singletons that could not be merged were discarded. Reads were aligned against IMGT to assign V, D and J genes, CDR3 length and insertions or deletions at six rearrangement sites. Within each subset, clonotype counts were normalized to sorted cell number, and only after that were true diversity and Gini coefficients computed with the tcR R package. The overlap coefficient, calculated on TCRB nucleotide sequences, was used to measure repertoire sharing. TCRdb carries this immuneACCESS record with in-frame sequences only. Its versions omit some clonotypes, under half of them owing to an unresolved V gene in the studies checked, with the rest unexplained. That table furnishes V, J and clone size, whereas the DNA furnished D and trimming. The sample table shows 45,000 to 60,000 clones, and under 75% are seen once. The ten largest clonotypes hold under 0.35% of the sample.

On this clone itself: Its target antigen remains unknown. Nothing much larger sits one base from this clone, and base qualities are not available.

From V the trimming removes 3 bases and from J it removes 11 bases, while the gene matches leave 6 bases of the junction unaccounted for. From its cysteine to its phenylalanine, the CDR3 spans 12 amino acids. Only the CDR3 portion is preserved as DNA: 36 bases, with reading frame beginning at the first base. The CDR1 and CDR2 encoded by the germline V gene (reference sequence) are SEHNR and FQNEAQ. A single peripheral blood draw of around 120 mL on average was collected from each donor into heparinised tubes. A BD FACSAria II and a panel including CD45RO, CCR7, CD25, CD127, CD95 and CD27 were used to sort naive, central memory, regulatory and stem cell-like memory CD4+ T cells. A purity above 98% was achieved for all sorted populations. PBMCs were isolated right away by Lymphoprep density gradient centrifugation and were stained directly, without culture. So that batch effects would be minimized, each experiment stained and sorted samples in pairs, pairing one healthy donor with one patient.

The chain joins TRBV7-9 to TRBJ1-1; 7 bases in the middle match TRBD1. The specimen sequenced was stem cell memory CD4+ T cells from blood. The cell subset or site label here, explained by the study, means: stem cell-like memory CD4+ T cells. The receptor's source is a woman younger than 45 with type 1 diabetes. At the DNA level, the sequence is TGTGCCAGCAGCTTGTTACAGGGGATGGCTTTCTTT. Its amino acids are CASSLLQGMAFF. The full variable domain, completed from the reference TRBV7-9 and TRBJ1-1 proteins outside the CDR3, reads DTGVSQNPRHKITKRGQNVTFRCDPISEHNRLYWYRQTLGQGPEFLTYFQNEAQLEKSRLLSDRFSAERPKGSFSTLEIQRTEQGDSAMYLCASSLLQGMAFFGQGTRLTVV.